This T cell receptor beta chain came from a study of cytomegalovirus exposure and HLA in healthy donors. Study results and caveats: An analysis done earlier found most TCR beta V segments productive about 90% or about 30% of the time.

Amplification used 60 Vbeta primers and 13 Jbeta primers. The table came from immunoSEQ multiplex PCR; TCRdb's copy has only in-frame clones and leaves some out. The repertoire holds roughly 160,000 clones, with 60% to 80% as singletons. As for this clone: Its cognate antigen is unknown.

With 4 bases removed from V and 2 bases from J, the gap between germline ends came to 23 bases. The CDR3 contains 18 residues. Germline V lookup: CDR1 SGHVS, CDR2 FQNEAQ. Sequenced input: PBMCs. This clonotype originated in a man between 50 and 59 years old in good health and CMV-seropositive. The V gene is TRBV7-8, the J gene TRBJ1-1, with D maybe TRBD1 (6 bases). The CDR3 loop is CASSSLPPGGQVNTEAFF. The CDR3 DNA reads TGTGCCAGCAGCTCCTTACCTCCCGGGGGGCAGGTTAACACTGAAGCTTTCTTT.